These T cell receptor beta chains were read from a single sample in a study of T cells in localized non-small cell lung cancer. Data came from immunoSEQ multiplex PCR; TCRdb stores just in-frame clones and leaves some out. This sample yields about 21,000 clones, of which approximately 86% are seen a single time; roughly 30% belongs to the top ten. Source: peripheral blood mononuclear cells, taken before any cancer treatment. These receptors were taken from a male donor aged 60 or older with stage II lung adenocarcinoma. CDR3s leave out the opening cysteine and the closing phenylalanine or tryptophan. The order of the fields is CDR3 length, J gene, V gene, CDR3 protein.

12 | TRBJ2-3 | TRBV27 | ASSWQGYTDTQY
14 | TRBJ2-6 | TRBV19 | ASSLTGGTGANVLT
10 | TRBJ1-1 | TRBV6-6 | ASSMGQGRAF
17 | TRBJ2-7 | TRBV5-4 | ASSSGAPSGGPGAREQY
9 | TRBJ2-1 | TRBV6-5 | ASSFYNEQF
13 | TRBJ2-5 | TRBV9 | ASSVEGRGQETQY
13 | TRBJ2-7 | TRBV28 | ASSRRGGVGYEQY
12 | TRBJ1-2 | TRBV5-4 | ASSLSGVTYGYT
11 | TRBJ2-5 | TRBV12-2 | ASRLGSGRTQY
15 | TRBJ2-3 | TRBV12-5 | ASGLDIGLAGGLSPY
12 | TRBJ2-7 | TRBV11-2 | ASSFGRNVDEQY
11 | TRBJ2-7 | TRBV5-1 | ASSLQSGYEQY
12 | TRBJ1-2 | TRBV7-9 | ASSPRQGNYGYT
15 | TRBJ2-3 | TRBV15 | ATSRVPREGQTDTQY
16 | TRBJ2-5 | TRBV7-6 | ASSLSERDTRYQETQY
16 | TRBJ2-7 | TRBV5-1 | ASSFKTSGIFSPGEQY
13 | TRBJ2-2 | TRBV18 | ASSPLTSGTGELF
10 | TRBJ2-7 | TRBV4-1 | ASSQEPEEQY
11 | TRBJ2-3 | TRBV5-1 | ASGSGNPDTQY
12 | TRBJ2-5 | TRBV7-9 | ASSAAPPKETQY
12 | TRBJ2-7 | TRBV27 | ASSWTGATYEQY
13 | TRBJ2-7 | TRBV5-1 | ASSLGQIGVDEQY
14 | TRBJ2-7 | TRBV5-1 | ASSWADTGVSPEQY
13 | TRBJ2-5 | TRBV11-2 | ASTPGTGFGETQY
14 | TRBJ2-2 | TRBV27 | ASSGPGTGRTGELF
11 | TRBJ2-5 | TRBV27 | ASSLPWGETQY
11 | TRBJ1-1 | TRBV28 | ASSLSRGGEAF
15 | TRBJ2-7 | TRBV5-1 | ASSLGLAGWGAYGQY
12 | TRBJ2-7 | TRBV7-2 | ASSIRLAGGEQY
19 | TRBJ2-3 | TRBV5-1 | ASSLSFQAPTGLVPTDTQY
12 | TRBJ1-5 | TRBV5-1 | ASSFGPGNQPQH
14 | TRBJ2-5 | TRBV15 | ATSRDYTGQGETQY
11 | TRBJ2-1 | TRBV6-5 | ASTQGSYNEQF
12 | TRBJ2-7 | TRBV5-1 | ASRIMSGVHEQY
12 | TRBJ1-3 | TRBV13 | ASSLNRAGNTIY
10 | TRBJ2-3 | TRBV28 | ASSLFSGTQY
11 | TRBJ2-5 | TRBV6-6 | ASGGTDQETQY
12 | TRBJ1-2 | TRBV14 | ASSRQGEYYGYT
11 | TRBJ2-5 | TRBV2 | ASSVRSGETQY
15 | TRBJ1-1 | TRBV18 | ASSLPGTGPRDTEAF
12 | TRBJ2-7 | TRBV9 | ASSEGLADYEQY
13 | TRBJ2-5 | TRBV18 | ASSPPSAGEETQY
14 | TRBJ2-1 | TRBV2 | ASSGPSGRLYNEQF
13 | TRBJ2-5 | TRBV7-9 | ASSLPTRGIETQY
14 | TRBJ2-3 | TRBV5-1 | ASSLDAASGQDTQY
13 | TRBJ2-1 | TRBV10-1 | ASSDGLAGVHEQF
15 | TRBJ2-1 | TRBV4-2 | ASSQVPGDGGNNEQF
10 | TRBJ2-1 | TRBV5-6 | ASSLGGNEQF
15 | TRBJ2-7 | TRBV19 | ASSIRSDRGPTYEQY
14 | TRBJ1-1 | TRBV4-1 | ASSPTPTQISSEAF
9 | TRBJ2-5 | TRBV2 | ASSNTIGQY
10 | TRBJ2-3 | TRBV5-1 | ASSPGQGSQY
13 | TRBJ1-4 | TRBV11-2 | ASSLHRGTNEKLF
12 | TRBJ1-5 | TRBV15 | ATNTYRAVQPQH
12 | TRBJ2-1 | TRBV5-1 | ASSFSRGYNEQF
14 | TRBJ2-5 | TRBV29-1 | SVDRVGGFGIETQY
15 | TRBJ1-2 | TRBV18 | ASSPSLTWTDNYGYT
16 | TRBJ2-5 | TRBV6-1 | ASSEALRSPPGKETQY